The 13 T cell receptor beta chains presented below share a single source sample, sequenced in a study of T-cell reconstitution after alpha-beta-depleted transplantation in children. It was with unique molecular identifiers that the TCRbeta library was prepared. TCRdb itself ran the PCR reads through MiXCR, one entry per CDR3 protein. This sample has about 540,000 distinct CDR3 sequences, with approximately 16% found just once. Source: PBMCs from the stem cell graft donor, taken from the stem cell graft. The receptors were gathered from a human donor who donated a stem cell graft to a child with acute lymphoblastic leukemia.

This rearrangement joins TRBV7-9 to TRBJ2-3; D unresolved. The V end was cut by 3 bases, the J end by 4 bases, with 11 bases between. CDR1 SEHNR and CDR2 FQNEAQ come from the germline V gene (reference sequence). This CDR3 has 14 residues. The CDR3 region is CASSFSGSADTQYF. As DNA, the CDR3 is TGTGCCAGCAGCTTTTCAGGATCCGCAGATACGCAGTATTTT.

The rearrangement uses TRBV4-2 and TRBJ2-1, with 9 bases lining up with TRBD1. Germline CDR1 is LGHNA and CDR2 is YNFKEQ. The V segment lost 4 bases and the J segment 8 bases; nucleotides outside the gene matches: 6. The CDR3 is made up of 14 amino acids. The CDR3 loop is CASSRTGDIYEQFF. In nucleotides, the CDR3 is TGTGCCAGCAGCCGGACAGGGGATATCTATGAGCAGTTCTTC.

This clonotype has only a few counts. The chain combines TRBV5-1 with TRBJ2-5, with D maybe TRBD2 (6 bases). The germline gives CDR1 SGHRS, CDR2 YFSETQ. The CDR3 extends over 17 amino acids. V lost 8 bases and J lost 4, with 27 bases in between. CDR3 in DNA: TGCGCCAGTACCCAATCTGATAGGGCTAGCGAAAGAGAGACCCAGTACTTC. It yields the protein CASTQSDRASERETQYF.

This chain links TRBV15 with TRBJ2-1; possible D gene TRBD1, 6 bases. The CDR3 is 13 residues long. Germline V CDR1 and CDR2: LNHNV, YYDKDF (reference sequence). The germline V and J ends were trimmed by 1 base and 7 bases, with 8 bases remaining between them. CDR3 DNA: TGTGCCACCAGCAGAGGGGGGCTGAATGAGCAGTTCTTC. Its translation: CATSRGGLNEQFF.

The table lists this clonotype with a few counts. The CDR3 reads CASSLTGGSSPLHF. The CDR3 DNA follows: TGTGCCAGCAGCTTGACAGGGGGCAGTTCACCCCTCCACTTT. The chain carries TRBV7-3 and TRBJ1-6, with 10 bases identical to TRBD1. The CDR3 totals 14 residues. V was pared by 3 bases and J by 9 bases, with 2 bases of the junction left unmatched. CDR1 SGHTA and CDR2 FQGTGA come from the germline V gene.

This clonotype has more than one count but fewer than ten. The chain uses TRBV12-3 or TRBV12-4 and TRBJ2-3; D not certain. This CDR3 spans 16 amino acids. The germline V and J ends were trimmed by 3 bases and 5 bases, with 18 bases remaining between them. CDR3 nucleotides: TGTGCCAGCAGTTTTGCGGCGGTCGCCTCGGGAGATACGCAGTATTTT. This codes for CASSFAAVASGDTQYF.

This rearrangement joins TRBV24-1 to TRBJ2-1, with 14 bases aligning to TRBD2. With V trimmed by 5 bases and J by 9 bases, 5 bases remained unmatched. Germline V CDR1 and CDR2: KGHDR, SFDVKD. The CDR3 is made up of 15 amino acids. CDR3 loop: CATSGRLAGGGEQFF. DNA for the CDR3: TGTGCCACCAGTGGCCGACTAGCGGGAGGGGGTGAGCAGTTCTTC.

The genes are TRBV19 and TRBJ1-2, with D maybe TRBD1 (5 bases). Germline CDR1 is LNHDA and CDR2 is SQIVND (reference sequence). This CDR3 spans 13 amino acids. V dropped 8 bases and J dropped 2 bases, with 12 bases sitting between them. The CDR3 loop reads CASGDYPNYGYTF. The CDR3 nucleotides read TGTGCCAGTGGGGACTACCCAAACTATGGCTACACCTTC. Full variable domain (outside the CDR3, taken from reference TRBV19 and TRBJ1-2): DGGITQSPKYLFRKEGQNVTLSCEQNLNHDAMYWYRQDPGQGLRLIYYSQIVNDFQKGDIAEGYSVSREKKESFPLTVTSAQKNPTAFYLCASGDYPNYGYTFGSGTRLTVV.

This clonotype came up a few times. The chain links TRBV6-2 or TRBV6-3 to TRBJ1-5; D is uncertain. CDR1 MNHEY and CDR2 SVGEGT come from the germline V gene. Trimming took off 6 bases at V and 2 bases at J, with 8 bases between the two ends. This CDR3 contains 13 residues. CDR3 DNA: TGTGCCAGCAGCTCCCGGGGCAATCAGCCCCAGCATTTT. It translates to CASSSRGNQPQHF.

This clonotype has a count of ten or more. The chain has TRBV12-3 or TRBV12-4 and TRBJ1-2, with D possibly TRBD1 on 5 matching bases. The V end was cut by 6 bases, the J end by 4 bases, with 12 bases between. The CDR3 covers 13 residues. The CDR3 sequence is CASSSTGPYGYTF. CDR3 DNA: TGTGCCAGCAGCAGTACAGGCCCCTATGGCTACACCTTC.

J is TRBJ1-1 and V is TRBV5-1; a weak D match, TRBD1 (5 bases). Trimming removed 4 bases from V and 8 bases from J, with 15 bases in between. Germline lookup yields CDR1 SGHRS and CDR2 YFSETQ. This CDR3 contains 13 residues. The CDR3: CASSGLGREEAFF. As DNA, the CDR3 is TGCGCCAGCAGCGGGCTGGGACGGGAGGAAGCTTTCTTT.

The J gene is TRBJ1-1, the V gene TRBV15; no firm D call. V shed 5 bases and J shed 5 bases, with 18 bases lying between them. CDR1 and CDR2 (germline): LNHNV, YYDKDF (reference sequence). The length of the CDR3 is 15 residues. CDR3 region: CATSPTRWWTTEAFF. Here the CDR3 DNA reads TGTGCCACCAGCCCGACTAGGTGGTGGACGACTGAAGCTTTCTTT.

This clonotype was detected a few times. The V gene is TRBV5-1, the J gene TRBJ2-7; 12 bases fit TRBD2. This CDR3 has 18 amino acids. J gave up 3 bases and V 1 base, and 11 bases lay outside the gene matches. The germline CDR1 and CDR2 sequences are SGHRS and YFSETQ. The DNA for the CDR3 is TGCGCCAGCAGCTTGCTTTGGACTAGCGGGACCCAATACTACGAGCAGTACTTC. Amino acids: CASSLLWTSGTQYYEQYF.